The TCR beta chain under discussion was sequenced for a study of blood T cell repertoires in COVID-19 (dated by TCRdb to the early 2020s). Describing the broader study: Samples covering the acute and convalescent phases of COVID-19 were provided by collaborators in the United States, Italy and Spain. The samples were drawn from two sources: the first 160 participants of the ongoing ImmuneRACE study, and 1,200 or so subjects contributed by 6 global collaborators. HLA class I and class II types, where available, came from metadata supplied by the sample provider rather than from assay-based typing. The material from the prospective study consisted of cDNA or gDNA derived from T cells, B-cell-depleted T cells, or PBMCs. A freely available public database, intended as a resource for researchers studying the immune response to SARS-CoV-2, is where the repertoires were released. A de-identified subject ID, COVID-19 status, age in years and sex were almost always included in the sample metadata. The dataset comprised deeply sampled blood TCRbeta repertoires from subjects exposed to, actively infected with, or recovered from COVID-19. General conclusions and limits of the study: How much clinical and demographic metadata was included differed by source and by participant, and the metadata was provided uncurated.

This clone appeared once. No antigen is known for it. One base away there is no much larger clone; base qualities are not given. Each collaborating institution followed its own protocols to collect whole blood in K2EDTA tubes. For TCRbeta analysis, collaborators shipped samples as frozen whole blood, isolated PBMCs, or DNA extracted from either of those sample types. TCRbeta CDR3 regions were amplified from genomic DNA using the immunoSEQ Assay, a bias-controlled multiplex PCR. In the original analysis: The number of nucleated cells in each sample was estimated from the amplification of reference gene primers within the assay. To quantify the absolute abundance of each unique TCRbeta CDR3 rearrangement, sequence reads were collapsed and filtered. For each sample, productive Simpson clonality was calculated by taking the square root of Simpson's diversity index across productive rearrangements. TCRdb provides this immuneACCESS table in a form limited to in-frame rearrangements. Some clones are lacking; in checked studies, under half of them reflect an unresolved V gene, and why the rest are absent is not known. V, J and clone size derive from that table, while D and trimming were established from the DNA sequence. The sample includes approximately 94,000 clones, with about 86% observed a single time. Of the sample, roughly 4.7% falls within the top ten clones.

The germline V gene (reference sequence) gives CDR1 as SGHKS and CDR2 as YYEKEE. The CDR3, from cysteine to phenylalanine, totals 14 residues. Only the CDR3 region is kept as DNA, spanning 42 bases read in frame from base 1. V lost 0 bases and J lost 7 bases, and the count of bases not matched to a germline gene is 5. This sequence originates from a human donor in a cohort sampled during active COVID-19. Material for sequencing was peripheral blood. The chain links TRBV5-5 with TRBJ1-1; the central 8 bases match TRBD1. The CDR3 protein is CASSLAFGTGEAFF. The nucleotides are TGTGCCAGCAGCTTGGCCTTTGGGACAGGTGAAGCTTTCTTT.